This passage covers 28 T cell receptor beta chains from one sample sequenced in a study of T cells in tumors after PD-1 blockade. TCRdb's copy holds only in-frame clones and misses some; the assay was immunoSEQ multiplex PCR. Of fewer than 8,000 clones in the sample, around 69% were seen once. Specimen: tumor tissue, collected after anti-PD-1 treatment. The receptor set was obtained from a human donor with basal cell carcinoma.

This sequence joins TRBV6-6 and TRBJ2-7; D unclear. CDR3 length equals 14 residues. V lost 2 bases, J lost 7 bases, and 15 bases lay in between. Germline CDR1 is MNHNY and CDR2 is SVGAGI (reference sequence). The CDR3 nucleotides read TGTGCCAGCAGTTACAGTATCCGGCCCTGGGAGCAGTACTTC. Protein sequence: CASSYSIRPWEQYF.

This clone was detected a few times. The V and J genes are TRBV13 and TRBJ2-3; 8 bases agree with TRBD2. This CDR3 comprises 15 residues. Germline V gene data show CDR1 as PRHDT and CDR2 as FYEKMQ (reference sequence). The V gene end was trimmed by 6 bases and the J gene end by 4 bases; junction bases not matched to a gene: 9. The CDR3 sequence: CASRKRTSNADTQYF. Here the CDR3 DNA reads TGTGCCAGCAGAAAAAGGACTAGCAACGCAGATACGCAGTATTTT. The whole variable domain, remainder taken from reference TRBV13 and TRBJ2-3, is AAGVIQSPRHLIKEKRETATLKCYPIPRHDTVYWYQQGPGQDPQFLISFYEKMQSDKGSIPDRFSAQQFSDYHSELNMSSLELGDSALYFCASRKRTSNADTQYFGPGTRLTVL.

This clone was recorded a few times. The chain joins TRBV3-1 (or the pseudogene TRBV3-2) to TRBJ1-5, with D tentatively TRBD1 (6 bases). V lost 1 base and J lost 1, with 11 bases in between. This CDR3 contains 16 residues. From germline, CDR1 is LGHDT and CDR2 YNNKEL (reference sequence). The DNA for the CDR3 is TGTGCCAGCAGCCAAGCGGGACATTTAAGCAATCAGCCCCAGCATTTT. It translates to CASSQAGHLSNQPQHF.

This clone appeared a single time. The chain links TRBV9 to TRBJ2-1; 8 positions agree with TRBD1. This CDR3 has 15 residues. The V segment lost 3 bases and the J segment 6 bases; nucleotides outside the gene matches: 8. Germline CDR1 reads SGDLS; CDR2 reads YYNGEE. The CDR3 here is CASSETGAGGNEQFF. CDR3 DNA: TGTGCCAGCAGCGAGACAGGGGCCGGGGGCAATGAGCAGTTCTTC.

The CDR3 spells CASRGTGSTNEKLFF. Written as DNA, the CDR3 is TGTGCCAGCAGAGGCACAGGTTCAACTAATGAAAAACTGTTTTTT. The chain links TRBV28 to TRBJ1-4, with a possible D match to TRBD1 (5 bases). CDR3 length equals 15 residues. Germline values: CDR1 MDHEN, CDR2 SYDVKM. Trimming shortened V by 6 bases and J by 0 bases, and 11 bases separated the two germline ends.

DNA for the CDR3: TGTGCCAGCGGCCGGGACGCCGGCTCTGGGGCCAACGTCCTGACTTTC. Translating it yields CASGRDAGSGANVLTF. The chain carries TRBV6-2 or TRBV6-3 and TRBJ2-6; either TRBD1 or TRBD2 may fit D (5 bases each). Per the germline V gene, CDR1 is MNHEY and CDR2 is SVGEGT. The CDR3 has 16 amino acids. V was clipped by 8 bases and J by 0 bases, with 14 bases between them.

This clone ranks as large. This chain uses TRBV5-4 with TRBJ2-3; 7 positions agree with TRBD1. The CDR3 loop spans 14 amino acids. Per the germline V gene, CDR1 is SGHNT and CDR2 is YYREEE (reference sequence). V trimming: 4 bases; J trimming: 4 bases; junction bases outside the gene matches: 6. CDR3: CASSHRDSADTQYF. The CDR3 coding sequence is TGTGCCAGCAGCCACCGGGACAGCGCAGATACGCAGTATTTT.

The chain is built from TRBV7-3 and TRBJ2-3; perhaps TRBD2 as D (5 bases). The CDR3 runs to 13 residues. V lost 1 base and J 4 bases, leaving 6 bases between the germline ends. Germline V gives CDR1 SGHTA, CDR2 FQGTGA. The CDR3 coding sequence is TGTGCCAGCAGCTTAATGGAGGCAGATACGCAGTATTTT. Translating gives CASSLMEADTQYF.

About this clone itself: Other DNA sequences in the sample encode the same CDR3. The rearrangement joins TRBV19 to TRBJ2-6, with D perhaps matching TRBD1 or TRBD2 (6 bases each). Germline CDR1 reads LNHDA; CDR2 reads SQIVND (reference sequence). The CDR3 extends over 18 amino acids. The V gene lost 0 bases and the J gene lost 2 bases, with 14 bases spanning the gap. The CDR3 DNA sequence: TGTGCCAGTAGTATAGATCACGGGGGCAGTCCTGGGGCCAACGTCCTGACTTTC. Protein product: CASSIDHGGSPGANVLTF. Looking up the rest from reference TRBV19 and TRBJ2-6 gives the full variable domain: DGGITQSPKYLFRKEGQNVTLSCEQNLNHDAMYWYRQDPGQGLRLIYYSQIVNDFQKGDIAEGYSVSREKKESFPLTVTSAQKNPTAFYLCASSIDHGGSPGANVLTFGAGSRLTVL.

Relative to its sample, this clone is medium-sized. The CDR3 loop is CASSLGGLFNQPQHF. The CDR3, as DNA: TGTGCCAGCAGCTTGGGGGGACTCTTCAATCAGCCCCAGCATTTT. V is TRBV5-6 and J is TRBJ1-5, with D perhaps TRBD1 (5 bases). The CDR3 consists of 15 residues. V was cut by 0 bases and J by 3 bases, with 10 bases left in between. Germline V gives CDR1 SGHDT, CDR2 YYEEEE.

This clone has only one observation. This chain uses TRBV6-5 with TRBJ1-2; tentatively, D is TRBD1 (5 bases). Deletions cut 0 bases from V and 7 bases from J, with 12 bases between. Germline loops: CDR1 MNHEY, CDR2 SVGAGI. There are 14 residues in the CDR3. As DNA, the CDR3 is TGTGCCAGCAGTTACTCGACTCGGGGGACTGGCTACACCTTC. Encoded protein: CASSYSTRGTGYTF.

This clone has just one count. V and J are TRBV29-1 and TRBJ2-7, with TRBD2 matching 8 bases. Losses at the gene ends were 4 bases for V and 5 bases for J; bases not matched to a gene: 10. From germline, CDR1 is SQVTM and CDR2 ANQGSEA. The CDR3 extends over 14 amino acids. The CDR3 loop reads CSVGPAGGPDEQYF. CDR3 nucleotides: TGCAGCGTTGGACCTGCGGGGGGACCCGACGAGCAGTACTTC.

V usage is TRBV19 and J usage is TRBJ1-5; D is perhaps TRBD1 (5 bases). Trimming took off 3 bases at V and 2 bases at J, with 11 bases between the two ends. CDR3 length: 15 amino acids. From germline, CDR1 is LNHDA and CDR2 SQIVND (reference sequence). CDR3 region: CASSISGRGNQPQHF. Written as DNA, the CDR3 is TGTGCCAGTAGTATTTCGGGCAGGGGCAATCAGCCCCAGCATTTT.

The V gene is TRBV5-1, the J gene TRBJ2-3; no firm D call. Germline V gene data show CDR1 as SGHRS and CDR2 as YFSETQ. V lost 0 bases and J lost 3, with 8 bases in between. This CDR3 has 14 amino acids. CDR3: CASSLGQQTDTQYF. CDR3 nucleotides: TGCGCCAGCAGCTTGGGACAACAAACAGATACGCAGTATTTT.

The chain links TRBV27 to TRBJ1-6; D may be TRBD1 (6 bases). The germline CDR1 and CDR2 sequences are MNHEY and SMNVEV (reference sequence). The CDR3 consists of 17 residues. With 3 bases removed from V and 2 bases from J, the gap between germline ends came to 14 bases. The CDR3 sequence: CASSLGAVGTYNSPLHF. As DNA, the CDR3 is TGTGCCAGCAGTTTGGGGGCGGTTGGCACCTATAATTCACCCCTCCACTTT.

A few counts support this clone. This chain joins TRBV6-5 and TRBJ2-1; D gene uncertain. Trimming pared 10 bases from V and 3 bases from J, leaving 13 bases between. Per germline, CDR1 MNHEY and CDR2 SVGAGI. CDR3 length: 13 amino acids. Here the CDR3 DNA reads TGTGCCACCAAGGCAGACTTCTACAATGAGCAGTTCTTC. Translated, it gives CATKADFYNEQFF.

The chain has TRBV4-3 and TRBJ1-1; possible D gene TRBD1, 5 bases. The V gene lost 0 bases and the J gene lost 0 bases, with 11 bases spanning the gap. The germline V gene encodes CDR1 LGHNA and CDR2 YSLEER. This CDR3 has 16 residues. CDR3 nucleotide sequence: TGCGCCAGCAGCCAAGATCCAGGGCGGATGAACACTGAAGCTTTCTTT. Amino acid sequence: CASSQDPGRMNTEAFF.

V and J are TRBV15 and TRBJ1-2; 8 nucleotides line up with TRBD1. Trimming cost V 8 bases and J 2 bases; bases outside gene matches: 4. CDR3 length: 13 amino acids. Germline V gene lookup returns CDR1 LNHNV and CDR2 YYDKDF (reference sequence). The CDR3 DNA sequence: TGTGCCACCCCGGCAGGGGGCAACTATGGCTACACCTTC. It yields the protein CATPAGGNYGYTF.

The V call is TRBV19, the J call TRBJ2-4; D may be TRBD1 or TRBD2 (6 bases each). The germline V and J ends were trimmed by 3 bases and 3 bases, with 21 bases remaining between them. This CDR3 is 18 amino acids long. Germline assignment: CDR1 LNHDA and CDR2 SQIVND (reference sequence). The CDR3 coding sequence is TGTGCCAGTAGTATGGGGTCCCCCCGGGGGCTTGGCAAAAACATTCAGTACTTC. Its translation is CASSMGSPRGLGKNIQYF.

The CDR3 DNA reads as TGCGCCAGCAGCTTGGGGACTAGCGGCCGTGAGCAGTTCTTC. Amino acid sequence: CASSLGTSGREQFF. V gene TRBV5-1 combines with J gene TRBJ2-1, with 10 bases matching TRBD2. Germline loops: CDR1 SGHRS, CDR2 YFSETQ. This CDR3 region has 14 residues. Losses at the gene ends were 0 bases for V and 9 bases for J; bases not matched to a gene: 3.

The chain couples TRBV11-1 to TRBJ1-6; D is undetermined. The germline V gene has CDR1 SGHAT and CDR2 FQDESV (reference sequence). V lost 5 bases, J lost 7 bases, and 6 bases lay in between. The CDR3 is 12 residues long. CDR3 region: CASSGRNSPLHF. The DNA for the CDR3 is TGTGCCAGCAGCGGCAGGAATTCACCCCTCCACTTT.

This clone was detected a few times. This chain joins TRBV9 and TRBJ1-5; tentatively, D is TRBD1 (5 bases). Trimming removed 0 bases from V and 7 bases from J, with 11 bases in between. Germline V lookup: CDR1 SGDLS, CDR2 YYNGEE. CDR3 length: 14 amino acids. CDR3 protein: CASSVAGDDQPQHF. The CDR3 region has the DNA TGTGCCAGCAGCGTAGCTGGGGACGACCAGCCCCAGCATTTT.

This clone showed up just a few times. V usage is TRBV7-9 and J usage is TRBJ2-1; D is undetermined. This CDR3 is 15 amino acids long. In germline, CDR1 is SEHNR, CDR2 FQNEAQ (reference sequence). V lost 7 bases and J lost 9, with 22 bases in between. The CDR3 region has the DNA TGTGCCAGCATCCCGGAGACTTCGGCTATCTTTGAGCAGTTCTTC. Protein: CASIPETSAIFEQFF. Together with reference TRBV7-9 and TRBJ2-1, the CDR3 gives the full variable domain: DTGVSQNPRHKITKRGQNVTFRCDPISEHNRLYWYRQTLGQGPEFLTYFQNEAQLEKSRLLSDRFSAERPKGSFSTLEIQRTEQGDSAMYLCASIPETSAIFEQFFGPGTRLTVL.

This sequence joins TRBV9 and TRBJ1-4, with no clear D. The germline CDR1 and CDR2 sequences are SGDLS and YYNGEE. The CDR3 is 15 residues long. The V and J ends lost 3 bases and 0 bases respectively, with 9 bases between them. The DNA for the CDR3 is TGTGCCAGCAGCGAGCTGGGAGCAACTAATGAAAAACTGTTTTTT. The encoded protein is CASSELGATNEKLFF.

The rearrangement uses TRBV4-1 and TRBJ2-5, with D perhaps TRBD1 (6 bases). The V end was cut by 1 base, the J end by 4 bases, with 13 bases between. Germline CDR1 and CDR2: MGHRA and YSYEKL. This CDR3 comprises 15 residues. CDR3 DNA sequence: TGCGCCAGCAGCCAAGGATGGACACAGGGAGAGACCCAGTACTTC. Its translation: CASSQGWTQGETQYF.

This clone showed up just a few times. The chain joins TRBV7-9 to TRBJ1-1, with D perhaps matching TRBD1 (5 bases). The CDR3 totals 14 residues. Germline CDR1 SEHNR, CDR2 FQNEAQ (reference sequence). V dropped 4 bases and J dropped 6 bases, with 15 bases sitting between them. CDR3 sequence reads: CASSSQGSLSEAFF. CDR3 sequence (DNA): TGTGCCAGCAGCTCTCAGGGTTCTTTATCTGAAGCTTTCTTT.

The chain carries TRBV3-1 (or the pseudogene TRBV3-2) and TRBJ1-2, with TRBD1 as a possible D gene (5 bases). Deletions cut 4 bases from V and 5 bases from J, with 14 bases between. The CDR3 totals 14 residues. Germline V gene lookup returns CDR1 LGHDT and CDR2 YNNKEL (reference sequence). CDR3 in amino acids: CASSPRDSTYGYTF. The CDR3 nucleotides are TGTGCCAGCAGCCCCAGGGATAGCACGTATGGCTACACCTTC.

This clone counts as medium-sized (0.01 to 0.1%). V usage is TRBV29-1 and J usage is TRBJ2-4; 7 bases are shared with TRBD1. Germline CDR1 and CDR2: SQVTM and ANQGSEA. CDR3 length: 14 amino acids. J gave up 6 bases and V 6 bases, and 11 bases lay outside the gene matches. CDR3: CSVVLRQGRNIQYF. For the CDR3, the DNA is TGCAGCGTCGTACTACGACAGGGACGAAACATTCAGTACTTC.